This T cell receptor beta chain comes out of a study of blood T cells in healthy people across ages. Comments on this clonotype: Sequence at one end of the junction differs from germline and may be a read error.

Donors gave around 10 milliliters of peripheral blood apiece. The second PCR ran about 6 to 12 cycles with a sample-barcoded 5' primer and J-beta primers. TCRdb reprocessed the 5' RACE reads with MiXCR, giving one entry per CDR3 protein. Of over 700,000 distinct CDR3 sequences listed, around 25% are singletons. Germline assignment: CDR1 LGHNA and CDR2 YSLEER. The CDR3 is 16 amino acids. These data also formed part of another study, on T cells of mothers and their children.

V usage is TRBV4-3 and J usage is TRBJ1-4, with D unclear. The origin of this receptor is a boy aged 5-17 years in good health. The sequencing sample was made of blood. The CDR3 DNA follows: TGCGCCAGCAGCCAAGCGTTACAGCCAACTAATGAAAAACTATTTTTT. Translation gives CASSQALQPTNEKLFF.